This T cell receptor (beta chain) originates from a study of cytomegalovirus exposure and HLA in healthy donors (dated by TCRdb to the late 2010s). Regarding the study in general: An earlier analysis of some 600 of the donors reported approximately 260 Gb of sequence data and 117 million unique TCR beta sequences obtained from about 179 million T cells. Typing coverage differed by locus: A, B, C, DRB1 and DQB1 were typed in roughly 620-640 donors, DQA1 in 500 to 550, DPA1 in 600 to 610, and DPB1 in 400 to 490. Because of strong linkage in the cohort, roughly five DR-DQ haplotypes were treated as single units for association and clustering. To predict cytomegalovirus infection status, the study brought together high-throughput TCR immunosequencing, statistical association of individual TCRs with disease status, and machine learning. All discovery cohort repertoires had been generated on a single sequencing platform. In an earlier analysis of several hundred of the donors, high-throughput TCR beta sequencing was used to judge whether each TCR beta V gene segment behaved as functional or pseudogenic. Donor age, sex, ethnicity and CMV serostatus were compiled alongside the repertoire data. About 280 gigabases of sequencing data and around 90 million unique TCR sequences made up an early release that covered nearly 650 HLA-typed donors. The study used immunosequencing to profile the T cell repertoires of more than 650 subjects and linked those repertoires to cytomegalovirus serostatus. Both class I and class II loci were covered by HLA typing, at four-digit resolution. On average, about 200,000 unique TCR beta nucleotide sequences were sequenced per donor among 398 genotyped donors of the cohort, with roughly 18% of those sequences being non-productive. To study patterns of TCR occurrence, a later analysis re-analyzed previously published TCR beta repertoires from hundreds of donors and added high-resolution HLA genotyping. A later genetic analysis used genome-wide SNP genotypes for about three fifths of the 666 donors, treating that subset as a discovery cohort. The later analysis used no new phenotypic data to find candidate immune exposures, relying instead on TCR beta sequences and their occurrence across donors. Of the approximately 400 genotyped donors, approximately 83% fell in the genetic ancestry cluster associated with self-reported Caucasian donors. The study aimed to test whether signatures of past pathogen exposure could be identified by cataloging public T cell receptors. In addition to the first cohort of 650 to 800 subjects, a separate validation cohort of 130 or so different subjects was used.

In total, roughly 710 healthy bone marrow donors made up the cohort. At the time of sampling, all cohort members were nominally healthy, though unrecorded immune exposures were likely present. The donor tested CMV seropositive, placing the donor among the 310 or so seropositive members of the cohort. Each donor provided a peripheral blood sample, and peripheral blood mononuclear cells were used for TCR beta sequencing. The Qiagen DNeasy Blood Extraction Kit was used to extract genomic DNA from the blood cell samples. Concerning this clone itself: No antigen is known for it. Per-base qualities were not stored, and no clone one base away is much larger.

Study-wide findings and limitations: Most CMV-associated TCR beta chains appeared to be HLA-restricted in a later analysis, and the HLA associations seemed to be driven largely by CMV exposure. When HLA alleles, especially DR and DQ, strongly co-occurred, attributing TCR associations to individual alleles was difficult. Several of the top co-occurrence clusters appeared to be linked to parvovirus B19, influenza, CMV and Epstein-Barr virus, according to a later analysis. Because HLA typing was missing for some donors at each locus, association tests included only the typed subset. Linkage disequilibrium might explain the correlated functional status among segregating V segments, but an unknown experimental factor could not be excluded. In an earlier analysis of some 550 of the donors, most TCR beta V segments were observed in productive rearrangements about 87% or about 30% of the time, broadly matching IMGT annotations. According to the authors, the approach could potentially be generalized to other disease states and immunological phenotypes. The cohort was sequenced for TCR beta chains only, and without alpha or paired-chain data the features that could be detected were limited. In a later analysis, TCR association rates were found to vary across HLA loci, with the most associated TCRs seen for DRB1 alleles and the fewest for HLA-C alleles. Roughly uniform sequencing depth across donors was assumed in presence/absence analyses, although this assumption may not hold. A group of highly shared sequence variants was considered likely to be a technical artifact of the sequencing pipeline. In vitro tests confirmed that three of the cytomegalovirus-associated TCR beta chains recognize cytomegalovirus antigens. Some 15 rarely observed V segments, including chromosome 9 orphons, were excluded from the earlier analysis of about 500 of the donors because counts were too low. V-gene and J-gene trimming of TCR beta chains was associated with a missense DCLRE1C variant in a later genetic analysis, and the association was replicated in an independent cohort. Compared with the approximately 670-donor mean, donors in an Asian-associated ancestry cluster had fewer N-insertions in productive TCRs, according to a later genetic analysis. A total of 150 to 200 TCR beta chains were listed by the study as associated with cytomegalovirus. While some public TCRs were present in many individuals, most TCR sequences turned up only very rarely across donors. A further reported finding was that TCR beta sequences accurately predicted the HLA-A and HLA-B alleles for most subjects in the first cohort. Specific HLA alleles were associated with some 15,000 TCR beta sequences at a false discovery rate of 0.05 in a later analysis. CMV serostatus was the only immune exposure information available for the cohort. The classifier was reported to diagnose cytomegalovirus status with high specificity and sensitivity in both the original cohort and the validation cohort. In a later analysis, HLA-associated TCR beta chains showed more clonal expansion and lower generation probabilities than non-associated chains that were equally common.

Libraries were built with the immunoSEQ multiplex PCR assay. For the multiplex PCR, a mixture combining 60 forward primers for TCR Vbeta segments and 13 reverse primers for TCR Jbeta segments was used. The CDR3 region of rearranged TCR beta genes was amplified from genomic DNA by a multiplex PCR assay. On the Illumina HiSeq System, the amplified TCR beta libraries were sequenced as 87-base-pair reads. Per the source publication's procedure: Across the roughly 700 repertoires, a later analysis counted roughly 77 million unique TCR beta chains, roughly 11 million of which were shared by at least two donors. Raw reads were error-corrected and collapsed into unique sequences by a nearest-neighbor algorithm in which closely related sequences were merged to remove PCR and sequencing errors. V, D and J gene segments were assigned by aligning CDR3 sequences to IMGT reference sequences. For a sequence to be retained, at least a six-nucleotide match to both a V gene segment and a J gene segment was required. A rearrangement was called productive if the CDR3 had no stop codons and remained in frame with V and J, and every other rearrangement was called non-productive. Following IMGT convention, CDR3 was defined as the stretch from the second conserved V-encoded cysteine to the conserved J-encoded phenylalanine. The earlier analysis of 587 of the donors excluded sequences that lacked an unambiguous match to a single V gene segment. An earlier analysis of a few hundred of the donors called V segments functional above 56.7% productive rearrangements and segregating when the between-donor standard deviation exceeded 5%. A statistical classification framework was built to diagnose cytomegalovirus status from the catalog of TCR beta chain sequences. A later analysis assigned V and J genes by comparing TCR nucleotide sequences with IMGT/GENE-DB human TR gene sequences. Using the TCRdist pipeline, a later analysis assigned CDR3 sequences along with most-parsimonious VDJ recombination scenarios. In a later analysis, each TCR beta chain was defined by its CDR3 amino acid sequence together with its V-gene family, and reads lacking a unique V-gene family were excluded. To address suspected cross-contamination and a sequencing artifact, a later analysis removed several hundred highly shared, low-generation-probability nucleotide sequences. In a later analysis, a clonal expansion index for each public chain was calculated from normalized within-repertoire ranks of inferred template counts. A later analysis computed generation probabilities with a VDJ recombination model fitted to out-of-frame rearrangements, and checked the results against IGoR. In a later analysis, TCR-TCR, TCR-HLA and TCR-CMV co-occurrence was scored with hypergeometric tests, and a repertoire-size bias correction was applied to TCR pairs. To estimate false discovery rates, a later analysis permuted the HLA or CMV assignments 20 times. In a later analysis, co-occurring TCRs were grouped with DBSCAN, and TCRdist sequence similarity was added when clustering was performed within HLA-allele-positive subsets. For co-occurrence clustering, repertoires with fewer than 30,000 or more than 120,000 public chains were excluded, along with roughly 5 repertoires with anomalous nucleotide sharing. Not all clones reach the TCRdb copy of this immuneACCESS table, which keeps in-frame sequences only. Checked studies attribute under half of the gap to unresolved V genes and leave the rest unexplained. V and J calls and clone size are as listed in that table; D and trimming were resolved from the DNA. This sample comprises around 110,000 clones, approximately 70% of them detected only once. The ten largest make up roughly 10% of the sample.

The sequencing sample was made of PBMCs. This clonotype was sampled from a woman aged 40 to 50 in good health and CMV-seropositive.

The DNA reads as follows: TGTGCCAGCAGCGCACAGGGTCTCGCAGATACGCAGTATTTT. It translates as CASSAQGLADTQYF. The V gene is TRBV9 and the J gene is TRBJ2-3; D gene: possibly TRBD1, on 6 matching bases. The CDR3, cysteine through phenylalanine, is 14 amino acids long. Only the CDR3 DNA is retained, 42 bases long and in frame from the first base. In the germline V gene, CDR1 corresponds to SGDLS and CDR2 to YYNGEE. Relative to germline, V is 3 bases shorter and J is 4 bases shorter, with 12 bases between their ends.